This T cell receptor (beta chain) was recovered during a study of blood T cell repertoires in COVID-19. In its sample, this clone was seen a few times. V was cut by 4 bases and J by 5 bases, with 13 bases left in between. Per germline, CDR1 SGHAT and CDR2 FQNNGV. The CDR3 runs 14 residues. The data were produced by immunoSEQ multiplex PCR, yet TCRdb's version contains in-frame clones alone and is incomplete. The profile shows approximately 91,000 clones, around 80% of them singletons. The sequenced material came from peripheral blood. The chain couples TRBV11-2 to TRBJ2-3; the D gene is possibly TRBD2 (5 bases). The clonotype was recovered from a human donor in a cohort sampled during active COVID-19. The CDR3 DNA follows: TGTGCCAGCAGCTCTGACGGGATGAGAGATACGCAGTATTTT. Its protein is CASSSDGMRDTQYF.